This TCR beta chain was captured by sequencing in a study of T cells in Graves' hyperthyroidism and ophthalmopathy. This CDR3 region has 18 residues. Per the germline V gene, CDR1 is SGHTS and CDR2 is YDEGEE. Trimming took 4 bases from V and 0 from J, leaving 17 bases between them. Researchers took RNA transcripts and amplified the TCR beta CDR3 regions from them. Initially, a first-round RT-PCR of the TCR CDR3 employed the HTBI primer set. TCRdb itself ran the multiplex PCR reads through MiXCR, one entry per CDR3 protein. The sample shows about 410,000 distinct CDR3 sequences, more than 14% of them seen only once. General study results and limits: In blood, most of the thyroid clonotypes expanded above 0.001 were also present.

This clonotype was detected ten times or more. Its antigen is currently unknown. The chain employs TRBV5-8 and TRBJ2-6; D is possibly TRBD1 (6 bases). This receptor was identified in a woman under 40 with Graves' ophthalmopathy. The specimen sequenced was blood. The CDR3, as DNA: TGTGCCAGCAGCCCAGGGGCGTGGATGGACTCTGGGGCCAACGTCCTGACTTTC. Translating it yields CASSPGAWMDSGANVLTF.